The 26 T cell receptor beta chains in this list originate from one sample, sequenced in a study of CD8 T cells in ankylosing spondylitis (dated by TCRdb to about 2017). Libraries were constructed by 5' RACE. This sample was sequenced with an Illumina HiSeq 2500. Using fastp trimming at Q25 and MiXCR clonotype assembly, TCRdb reanalyzed the public sequencing data and kept in-frame beta chains. Rows with one shared CDR3 protein collapse into an entry with the most common genes and DNA. This sample comprises roughly 180,000 distinct CDR3 sequences, roughly 13% of them detected only once. The leading ten clones occupy approximately 10% of the sample. The sequencing sample was made of blood, either unsorted or a sorted T cell fraction (not recorded which). Receptors were obtained from a female donor with ankylosing spondylitis or in good health (not recorded which).

This clonotype was seen more than once but under ten times. The CDR3 spells CASSLQGYLNTEAFF. The CDR3 DNA reads TGTGCCAGCAGCCTGCAGGGATACCTGAACACTGAAGCTTTCTTT. The genes are TRBV7-2 and TRBJ1-1, with a weak D call TRBD1 (5 bases). The germline CDR1 and CDR2 sequences are SGHTA and FQGNSA. Trimming removed 5 bases at V and 0 bases at J, with 13 bases between. There are 15 residues in the CDR3.

Many counts were recorded for this clonotype. The chain is built from TRBV2 and TRBJ1-2; D is uncertain. The germline gives CDR1 SNHLY, CDR2 FYNNEI. This CDR3 contains 13 residues. Trimming removed 3 bases at V and 4 bases at J, with 9 bases between. CDR3 region: CASSDSGPYGYTF. CDR3 DNA sequence: TGTGCCAGCAGTGACAGCGGCCCCTATGGCTACACCTTC.

This clonotype was seen repeatedly, ten times or more. The chain employs TRBV2 and TRBJ1-2; 8 nucleotides agree with TRBD1. Germline CDR1 reads SNHLY; CDR2 reads FYNNEI. The CDR3 has 14 residues. V lost 4 bases and J lost 5; bases outside the gene matches: 6. The CDR3 protein is CASSAQGARYGYTF. The CDR3 nucleotides are TGTGCCAGCAGTGCCCAGGGGGCTCGATATGGCTACACCTTC.

This clonotype has only a few counts. The rearrangement uses TRBV20-1 and TRBJ2-1, with 14 bases aligning to TRBD2. This CDR3 is 16 amino acids long. The germline V gene has CDR1 DFQATT and CDR2 SNEGSKA (reference sequence). J gave up 7 bases and V 5 bases, and 10 bases lay outside the gene matches. CDR3 sequence: CSAPHGTSGSGNEQFF. The CDR3 DNA reads TGCAGTGCTCCCCACGGGACTAGCGGGAGTGGGAATGAGCAGTTCTTC.

This clonotype was recorded many times. The chain links TRBV9 to TRBJ1-5; D perhaps matches TRBD1 (6 bases). Looked up from germline, CDR1 is SGDLS and CDR2 is YYNGEE. The CDR3 has 17 residues. Trimming took off 3 bases at V and 4 bases at J, with 20 bases between the two ends. The CDR3 sequence is CASSATGQWGGNQPQHF. The CDR3 nucleotides read TGTGCCAGCAGCGCAACCGGACAGTGGGGTGGGAATCAGCCCCAGCATTTT.

This clonotype was detected a few times. The J gene is TRBJ2-7, the V gene TRBV19; 9 nucleotides line up with TRBD1. The CDR3 runs to 14 residues. The germline CDR1 and CDR2 sequences are LNHDA and SQIVND (reference sequence). V lost 5 bases, J lost 4 bases, and 6 bases stayed unmatched. CDR3 in amino acids: CASSLHRGLYEQYF. CDR3 nucleotide sequence: TGTGCCAGTAGTCTCCACAGGGGGCTGTACGAGCAGTACTTC.

The chain joins TRBV20-1 to TRBJ2-3; D not certain. The CDR3 spans 14 residues. V was clipped by 0 bases and J by 3 bases, with 10 bases between them. Germline assignment: CDR1 DFQATT and CDR2 SNEGSKA (reference sequence). This chain's CDR3 is CSARDPGRTDTQYF. CDR3 in DNA: TGCAGTGCTAGAGATCCGGGTCGGACAGATACGCAGTATTTT.

The chain links TRBV5-5 to TRBJ1-5; D may be TRBD1 (6 bases). V was clipped by 4 bases and J by 7 bases, with 18 bases between them. CDR3 size: 15 residues. The germline CDR1 and CDR2 sequences are SGHKS and YYEKEE (reference sequence). CDR3 DNA: TGTGCCAGCAGCCCCACCGGGACAAGAGGGCAGCCCCAGCATTTT. Protein sequence: CASSPTGTRGQPQHF. The entire variable domain, with the rest obtained from reference TRBV5-5 and TRBJ1-5, is as follows: DAGVTQSPTHLIKTRGQQVTLRCSPISGHKSVSWYQQVLGQGPQFIFQYYEKEERGRGNFPDRFSARQFPNYSSELNVNALLLGDSALYLCASSPTGTRGQPQHFGDGTRLSIL.

This clonotype has just a few counts. The chain links TRBV5-1 to TRBJ2-7; unclear D gene. CDR3 length: 15 amino acids. CDR1 is SGHRS, CDR2 YFSETQ, per germline. Trimming removed 1 base at V and 5 bases at J, with 16 bases between. CDR3: CASSLSGSVSHEQYF. CDR3 nucleotides: TGCGCCAGCAGCTTGTCCGGGTCAGTTAGCCACGAGCAGTACTTC. Full variable domain (rest looked up from reference TRBV5-1 and TRBJ2-7): KAGVTQTPRYLIKTRGQQVTLSCSPISGHRSVSWYQQTPGQGLQFLFEYFSETQRNKGNFPGRFSGRQFSNSRSEMNVSTLELGDSALYLCASSLSGSVSHEQYFGPGTRLTVT.

The V call is TRBV6-1, the J call TRBJ1-4; D ambiguous. The CDR3 totals 13 residues. V was trimmed by 2 bases and J by 11 bases, leaving 12 bases between them. Germline CDR1 MNHNS, CDR2 SASEGT. The CDR3 DNA reads as TGTGCCAGCAGTGAACGGGCCCCCCGGAAACTGTTTTTT. Its translation: CASSERAPRKLFF.

This clonotype was recorded at least ten times. This chain connects TRBV20-1 to TRBJ1-5; D gene unclear. CDR1 and CDR2 (germline): DFQATT, SNEGSKA (reference sequence). Trimming took 6 bases from V and 3 from J, leaving 12 bases between them. The CDR3 is 13 residues long. CDR3 sequence (DNA): TGCAGTGCCGAGGACGGACTCAATCAGCCCCAGCATTTT. Protein product: CSAEDGLNQPQHF.

V usage is TRBV7-2 and J usage is TRBJ2-1; no firm D call. Trimming took off 1 base at V and 9 bases at J, with 10 bases between the two ends. Germline V gives CDR1 SGHTA, CDR2 FQGNSA. This CDR3 is built from 13 residues. The CDR3 reads CASSLEVGIEQFF. The CDR3 nucleotides are TGTGCCAGCAGCTTAGAAGTAGGGATTGAGCAGTTCTTC. Drawing the rest from reference TRBV7-2 and TRBJ2-1, the complete variable domain is GAGVSQSPSNKVTEKGKDVELRCDPISGHTALYWYRQSLGQGLEFLIYFQGNSAPDKSGLPSDRFSAERTGGSVSTLTIQRTQQEDSAVYLCASSLEVGIEQFFGPGTRLTVL.

This sequence joins TRBV7-3 and TRBJ2-5; a weak D match, TRBD2 (6 bases). The CDR3 sequence is 15 residues long. CDR1 is SGHTA, CDR2 FQGTGA, per germline. V was shortened by 5 bases and J by 2 bases, with 15 bases between the two germline ends. Written as DNA, the CDR3 is TGTGCCAGCAGCCCTCACTTAGCGGCTCAAGAGACCCAGTACTTC. It yields the protein CASSPHLAAQETQYF.

In its sample, this clonotype was seen a few times. V gene TRBV21-1 combines with J gene TRBJ2-2; no DNA check was done on the table's D call, TRBD2. TRBV21-1 is a pseudogene locus. This CDR3 is 17 amino acids long. The DNA for the CDR3 is TGTGCCAGCAGTCAAATGGGACTAGCGGGAGGGACCGGGGAGCTGTTTTTT. Its protein product is CASSQMGLAGGTGELFF.

This clonotype has at least ten counts. This chain connects TRBV11-2 to TRBJ2-5; a weak D match, TRBD1 (6 bases). V lost 5 bases, J lost 2 bases, and 15 bases lay in between. Looked up from germline, CDR1 is SGHAT and CDR2 is FQNNGV. CDR3 length: 15 residues. The chain's CDR3 is CASSPGQTPQETQYF. CDR3 DNA sequence: TGTGCCAGCAGCCCCGGACAGACCCCTCAAGAGACCCAGTACTTC.

Details on this clonotype: A much larger clone differs by one base, so this may be a read error. The CDR3 spells CAISPTPNLGDTQYF. The DNA for the CDR3 is TGTGCCATCAGCCCAACCCCCAATCTAGGAGATACGCAGTATTTT. The V call is TRBV12-3 or TRBV12-4, the J call TRBJ2-3, with D unclear. V lost 10 bases and J lost 5, with 22 bases in between. The CDR3 is made up of 15 amino acids.

This clonotype was picked up a small number of times. V is TRBV5-1 and J is TRBJ2-1; 8 bases agree with TRBD2. Germline values: CDR1 SGHRS, CDR2 YFSETQ. This CDR3 is 14 amino acids long. V gave up 2 bases and J gave up 6 bases; unmatched junction bases: 4. Written as DNA, the CDR3 is TGCGCCAGCAGCTTCGGACTAGCATCCAATGAGCAGTTCTTC. As protein: CASSFGLASNEQFF. Together with reference TRBV5-1 and TRBJ2-1, the CDR3 gives the full variable domain: KAGVTQTPRYLIKTRGQQVTLSCSPISGHRSVSWYQQTPGQGLQFLFEYFSETQRNKGNFPGRFSGRQFSNSRSEMNVSTLELGDSALYLCASSFGLASNEQFFGPGTRLTVL.

In its sample, this clonotype was seen many times. This chain connects TRBV28 to TRBJ2-7; TRBD2 matches at 10 bases. Germline CDR1 and CDR2: MDHEN and SYDVKM. V was pared by 9 bases and J by 5 bases, with 7 bases of the junction left unmatched. The CDR3 spans 13 residues. The CDR3 DNA reads as TGTGCCAGTTTACTAGCGGGACCTAACGAGCAGTACTTC. It codes for CASLLAGPNEQYF.

Details on this clonotype: An end of the junction differs from the germline gene, which may be a read error. The J gene is TRBJ2-1, the V gene TRBV7-7; 10 bases line up with TRBD2. This CDR3 region has 16 residues. The germline V gene has CDR1 SSHAT and CDR2 FNYEAQ (reference sequence). The CDR3 DNA sequence: TGTGCTAGCAGCAAGGGGTCTAGCGGGAGCCACAATGAGCAGTTCTTC. It translates to CASSKGSSGSHNEQFF.

The CDR3 DNA is TGTGCCAGCAGTGAAGTCGGGAGGGTCACAGATACGCAGTATTTT. Protein sequence: CASSEVGRVTDTQYF. The chain employs TRBV6-1 and TRBJ2-3; TRBD2 aligns across 8 bases. Germline V gene sequence: CDR1 MNHNS, CDR2 SASEGT. V shed 1 base and J 2 bases; nucleotides not matched to a gene: 2. The length of the CDR3 is 15 residues.

The chain is built from TRBV19 and TRBJ1-4; 9 positions agree with TRBD1. V lost 5 bases and J lost 8; bases outside the gene matches: 9. The CDR3 loop spans 15 amino acids. Germline values: CDR1 LNHDA, CDR2 SQIVND (reference sequence). CDR3 region: CASSLSGTGKEKLFF. The CDR3, as DNA: TGTGCCAGTAGTCTTTCCGGGACAGGGAAGGAAAAACTGTTTTTT.

The sample holds many counts of this clonotype. The V gene is TRBV7-2, the J gene TRBJ2-2; the match to TRBD2 covers 7 bases. There are 15 residues in the CDR3. After removal of 4 bases from V and 1 base from J, the junction contained 3 bases not matched to a gene. The germline V gene encodes CDR1 SGHTA and CDR2 FQGNSA. The CDR3 DNA reads as TGTGCCAGCAGCTATAGCGGGCAGAACACCGGGGAGCTGTTTTTT. As protein: CASSYSGQNTGELFF.

This clonotype was detected many times. The rearrangement uses TRBV11-2 and TRBJ2-5; 9 bases fit TRBD2. The CDR3 runs 15 residues. J lost 2 bases, V lost 6 bases, and 7 bases had no gene match. Germline V CDR1 and CDR2: SGHAT, FQNNGV. The CDR3 nucleotides are TGTGCCAGCAGGGATCCGGGACTAGCTCAAGAGACCCAGTACTTC. Its translation: CASRDPGLAQETQYF.

The chain joins TRBV4-3 to TRBJ2-2; D gene ambiguous. Germline CDR1 LGHNA, CDR2 YSLEER. Trimming removed 0 bases at V and 7 bases at J, with 18 bases between. The CDR3 runs 17 residues. The CDR3 region has the DNA TGCGCCAGCAGCCAAGAGCGCCGCATCTACCATTACGGGGAGCTGTTTTTT. Translating it yields CASSQERRIYHYGELFF.

In its sample, this clonotype was seen a few times. CDR3 loop: CASAAGVKQAFF. The CDR3 region has the DNA TGTGCCAGCGCCGCGGGGGTCAAGCAAGCTTTCTTT. The chain links TRBV3-1 to TRBJ1-1; perhaps TRBD1 as D (5 bases). This CDR3 is 12 amino acids long. Deletions cut 8 bases from V and 9 bases from J, with 16 bases between. The germline V gene has CDR1 LGHDT and CDR2 YNNKEL (reference sequence).

This clonotype was counted a few times. V and J are TRBV6-1 and TRBJ2-2; D could derive from TRBD1 or TRBD2 (6 bases each). The germline V and J ends were trimmed by 7 bases and 1 base, with 19 bases remaining between them. Germline CDR1 MNHNS, CDR2 SASEGT. This CDR3 is built from 17 residues. The CDR3 coding sequence is TGTGCCAGCACCCCCTGGGGGGCTGGGTTGAACACCGGGGAGCTGTTTTTT. Amino acid sequence: CASTPWGAGLNTGELFF.